This T cell receptor (beta chain) derives from a study of cytomegalovirus exposure and HLA in healthy donors. Study-wide results and caveats: For presence/absence analyses, sequencing depth was assumed to be roughly uniform across donors. The study flagged about 150 TCR beta chains as cytomegalovirus-associated. CMV serostatus was the sole immune exposure data available. In a later analysis, a genetic analysis reported fewer productive-TCR N-insertions in an Asian-associated ancestry cluster than the cohort average.

The length of the CDR3 is 15 residues. Between the trimmed V and J ends, which lost 0 bases and 1 base, there was a span of 9 bases. Germline V gives CDR1 LGHNA, CDR2 YNFKEQ. Worth noting for this clone: Antigen specificity is unknown.

Researchers ran the PCR with 60 Vbeta and 13 Jbeta primers. Measured with immunoSEQ multiplex PCR; TCRdb has only the in-frame clones, and not every one. The repertoire includes about 190,000 clones, roughly 80% of them detected once, and less than 2% sits in the top ten. Sequences were obtained from PBMCs. The receptor was isolated from a woman aged 18-30 years in good health and CMV-seronegative. The chain links TRBV4-2 to TRBJ1-1, with D possibly matching TRBD1 (6 bases). The CDR3 region has the DNA TGTGCCAGCAGCCAAGATCACAGGGAGAACACTGAAGCTTTCTTT. It codes for CASSQDHRENTEAFF.